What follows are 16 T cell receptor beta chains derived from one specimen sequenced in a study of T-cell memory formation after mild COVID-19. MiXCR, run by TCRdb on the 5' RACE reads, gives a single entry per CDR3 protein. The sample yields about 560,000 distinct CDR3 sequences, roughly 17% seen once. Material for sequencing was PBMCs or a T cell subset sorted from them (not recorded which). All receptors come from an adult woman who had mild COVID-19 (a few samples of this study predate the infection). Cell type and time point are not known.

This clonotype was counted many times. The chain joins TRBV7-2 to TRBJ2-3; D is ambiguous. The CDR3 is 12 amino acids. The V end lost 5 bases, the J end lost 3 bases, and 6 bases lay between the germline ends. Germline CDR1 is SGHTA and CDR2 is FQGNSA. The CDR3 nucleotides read TGTGCCAGCAGCCAAGGGACAGATACGCAGTATTTT. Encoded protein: CASSQGTDTQYF.

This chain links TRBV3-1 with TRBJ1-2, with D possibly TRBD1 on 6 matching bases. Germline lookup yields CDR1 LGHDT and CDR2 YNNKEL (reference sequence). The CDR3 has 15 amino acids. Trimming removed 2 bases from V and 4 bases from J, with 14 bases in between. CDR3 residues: CASSQPRGGGYGYTF. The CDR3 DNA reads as TGTGCCAGCAGCCAACCCCGCGGGGGCGGCTATGGCTACACCTTC.

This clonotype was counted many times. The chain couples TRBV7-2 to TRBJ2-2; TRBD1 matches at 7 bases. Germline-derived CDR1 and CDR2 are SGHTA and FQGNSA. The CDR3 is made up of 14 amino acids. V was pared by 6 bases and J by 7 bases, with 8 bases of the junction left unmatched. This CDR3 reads CASRPTGMVGELFF. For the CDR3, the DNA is TGTGCCAGCAGGCCGACAGGGATGGTCGGGGAGCTGTTTTTT.

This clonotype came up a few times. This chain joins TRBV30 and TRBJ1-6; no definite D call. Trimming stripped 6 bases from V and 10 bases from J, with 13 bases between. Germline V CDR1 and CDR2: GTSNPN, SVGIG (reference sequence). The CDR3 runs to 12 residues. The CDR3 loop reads CACERTLSPLHF. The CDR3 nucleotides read TGTGCCTGTGAACGGACTCTATCACCCCTCCACTTT.

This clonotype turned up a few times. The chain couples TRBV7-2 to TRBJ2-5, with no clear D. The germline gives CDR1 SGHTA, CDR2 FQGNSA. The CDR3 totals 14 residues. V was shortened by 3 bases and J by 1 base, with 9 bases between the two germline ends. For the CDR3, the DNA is TGTGCCAGCAGCTTTTCCCCAGCCCAAGAGACCCAGTACTTC. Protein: CASSFSPAQETQYF.

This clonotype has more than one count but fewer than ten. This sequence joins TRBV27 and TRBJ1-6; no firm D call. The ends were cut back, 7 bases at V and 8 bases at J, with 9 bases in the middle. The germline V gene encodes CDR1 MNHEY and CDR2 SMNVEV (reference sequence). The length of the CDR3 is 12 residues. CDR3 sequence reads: CASTSGDSPLHF. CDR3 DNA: TGTGCCAGCACAAGTGGGGATTCACCCCTCCACTTT.

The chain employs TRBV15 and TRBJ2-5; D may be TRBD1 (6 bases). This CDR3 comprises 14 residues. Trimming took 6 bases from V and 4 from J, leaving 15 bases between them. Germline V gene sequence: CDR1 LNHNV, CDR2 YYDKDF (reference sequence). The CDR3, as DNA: TGTGCCACCAGTGATGGGGGCTCTCTAGAGACCCAGTACTTC. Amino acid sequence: CATSDGGSLETQYF.

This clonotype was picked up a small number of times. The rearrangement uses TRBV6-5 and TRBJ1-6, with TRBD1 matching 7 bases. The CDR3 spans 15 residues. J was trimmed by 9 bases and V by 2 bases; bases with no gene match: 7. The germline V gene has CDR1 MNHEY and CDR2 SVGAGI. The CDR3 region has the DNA TGTGCCAGCAGTTACGATTCGAGGGGGCTTTCACCCCTCCACTTT. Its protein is CASSYDSRGLSPLHF.

CDR3 protein: CASSLVTEPYNEQFF. The CDR3 DNA is TGTGCCAGCAGCTTAGTGACGGAACCCTACAATGAGCAGTTCTTC. The chain is built from TRBV7-2 and TRBJ2-1; D unclear. CDR3 length: 15 residues. From germline, CDR1 is SGHTA and CDR2 FQGNSA. With 1 base removed from V and 2 bases from J, the gap between germline ends came to 9 bases.

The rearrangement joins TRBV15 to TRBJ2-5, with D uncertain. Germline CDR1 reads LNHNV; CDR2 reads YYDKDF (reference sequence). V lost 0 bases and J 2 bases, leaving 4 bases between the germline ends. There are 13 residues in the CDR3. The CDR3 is CATSRDIQETQYF. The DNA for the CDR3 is TGTGCCACCAGCAGAGATATACAAGAGACCCAGTACTTC.

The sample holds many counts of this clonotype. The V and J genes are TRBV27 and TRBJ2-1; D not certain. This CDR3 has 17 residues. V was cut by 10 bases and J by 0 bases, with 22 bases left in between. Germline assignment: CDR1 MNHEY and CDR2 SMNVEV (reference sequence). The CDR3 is CAIPAPRQRCSYNEQFF. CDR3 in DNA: TGTGCCATCCCAGCCCCCCGTCAGAGGTGCTCCTACAATGAGCAGTTCTTC.

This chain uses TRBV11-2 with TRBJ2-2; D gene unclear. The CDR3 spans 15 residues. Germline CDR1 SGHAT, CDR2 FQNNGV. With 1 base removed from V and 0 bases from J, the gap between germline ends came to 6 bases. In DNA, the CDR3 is TGTGCCAGCAGCTTAGCGTACTCGAACACCGGGGAGCTGTTTTTT. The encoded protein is CASSLAYSNTGELFF. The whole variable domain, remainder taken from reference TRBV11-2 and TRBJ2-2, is EAGVAQSPRYKIIEKRQSVAFWCNPISGHATLYWYQQILGQGPKLLIQFQNNGVVDDSQLPKDRFSAERLKGVDSTLKIQPAKLEDSAVYLCASSLAYSNTGELFFGEGSRLTVL.

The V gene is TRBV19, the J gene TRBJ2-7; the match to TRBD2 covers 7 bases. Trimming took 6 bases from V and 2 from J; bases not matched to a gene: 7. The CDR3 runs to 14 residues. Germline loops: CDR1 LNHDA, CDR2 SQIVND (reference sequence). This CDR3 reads CASRAAGAAYEQYF. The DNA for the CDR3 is TGTGCCAGTAGGGCGGCGGGAGCCGCCTACGAGCAGTACTTC.

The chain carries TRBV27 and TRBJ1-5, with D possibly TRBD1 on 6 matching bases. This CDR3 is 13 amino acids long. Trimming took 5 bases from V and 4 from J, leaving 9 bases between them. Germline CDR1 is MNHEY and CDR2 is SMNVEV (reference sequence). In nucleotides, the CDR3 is TGTGCCAGCAGTCGTAGGGGGAATCAGCCCCAGCATTTT. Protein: CASSRRGNQPQHF.

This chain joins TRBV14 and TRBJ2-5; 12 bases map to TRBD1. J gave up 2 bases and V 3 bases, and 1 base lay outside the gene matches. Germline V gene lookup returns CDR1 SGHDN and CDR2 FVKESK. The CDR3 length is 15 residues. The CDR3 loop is CASSQGQGAQETQYF. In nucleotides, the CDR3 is TGTGCCAGCAGCCAGGGACAGGGGGCTCAAGAGACCCAGTACTTC. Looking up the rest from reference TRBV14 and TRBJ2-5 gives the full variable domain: EAGVTQFPSHSVIEKGQTVTLRCDPISGHDNLYWYRRVMGKEIKFLLHFVKESKQDESGMPNNRFLAERTGGTYSTLKVQPAELEDSGVYFCASSQGQGAQETQYFGPGTRLLVL.

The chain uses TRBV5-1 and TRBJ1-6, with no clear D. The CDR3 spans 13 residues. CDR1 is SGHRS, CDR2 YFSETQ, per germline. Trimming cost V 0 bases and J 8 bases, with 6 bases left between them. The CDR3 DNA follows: TGCGCCAGCAGCTTGGAGAATCATTCACCCCTCCACTTT. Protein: CASSLENHSPLHF.